What follows are 30 T cell receptor beta chains derived from one specimen sequenced in a study of cytomegalovirus exposure and HLA in healthy donors. 60 Vbeta and 13 Jbeta primers were used in PCR. Some clones are missing from TCRdb's copy, which holds only in-frame ones; the method was immunoSEQ multiplex PCR. This table holds around 280,000 clones, roughly 90% found once. Sequencing was done on a sample of PBMCs. The receptors shown here come from a woman under 30 in good health and CMV-seronegative.

The chain couples TRBV2 to TRBJ2-2; TRBD2 might be the D (5 bases). The germline V gene encodes CDR1 SNHLY and CDR2 FYNNEI. This CDR3 spans 17 amino acids. Trimming removed 1 base at V and 5 bases at J, with 17 bases between. The CDR3 DNA is TGTGCCAGCAGTGAAGTGAACCCACACGGAGGAACCGGGGAGCTGTTTTTT. This gives the protein CASSEVNPHGGTGELFF.

This sequence joins TRBV6-1 and TRBJ1-5; 7 positions match TRBD1. V shed 7 bases, J shed 6 bases, and the junction held 6 bases outside the gene matches. Germline assignment: CDR1 MNHNS and CDR2 SASEGT. This CDR3 is built from 13 residues. Here the CDR3 reads CASIRQGGQPQHF. The DNA of the CDR3 is TGTGCCAGCATACGACAGGGCGGTCAGCCCCAGCATTTT.

V gene TRBV7-9 combines with J gene TRBJ1-1, with 7 bases fitting TRBD1. Trimming took 1 base from V and 6 from J; bases not matched to a gene: 5. The CDR3 extends over 14 amino acids. Germline V lookup: CDR1 SEHNR, CDR2 FQNEAQ (reference sequence). CDR3 nucleotide sequence: TGTGCCAGCAGCTTAGAAAGGCAGGGGGCTGAAGCTTTCTTT. Residues: CASSLERQGAEAFF.

The chain is built from TRBV9 and TRBJ2-1; TRBD2 matches at 11 bases. V lost 2 bases and J lost 7; bases outside the gene matches: 11. The CDR3 loop spans 17 amino acids. Germline loops: CDR1 SGDLS, CDR2 YYNGEE. The CDR3 loop reads CASSVSGGAGVGNEQFF. The CDR3 DNA sequence: TGTGCCAGCAGCGTTAGCGGGGGGGCCGGTGTGGGGAATGAGCAGTTCTTC.

This chain joins TRBV7-9 and TRBJ1-1; D is perhaps TRBD1 (6 bases). The CDR3 runs to 15 residues. Germline CDR1 SEHNR, CDR2 FQNEAQ (reference sequence). V was cut by 6 bases and J by 3 bases, with 17 bases left in between. CDR3 loop: CASSHLGAGDTEAFF. The CDR3 region has the DNA TGTGCCAGCAGTCACCTTGGGGCAGGGGACACTGAAGCTTTCTTT.

This clone was recorded once. This sequence joins TRBV19 and TRBJ1-4; D remains ambiguous. Per germline, CDR1 LNHDA and CDR2 SQIVND (reference sequence). CDR3 size: 13 residues. V was shortened by 3 bases and J by 7 bases, with 9 bases between the two germline ends. DNA for the CDR3: TGTGCCAGTAGTATGGTGGGGAGTGAAAAACTGTTTTTT. This sequence encodes CASSMVGSEKLFF.

V and J are TRBV18 and TRBJ2-5; 9 bases are a match to TRBD1. The CDR3 sequence is 15 residues long. V shed 2 bases, J shed 2 bases, and the junction held 3 bases outside the gene matches. Germline V CDR1 and CDR2: KGHSH, LQKENI. CDR3 sequence reads: CASSPGTGSQETQYF. The DNA for the CDR3 is TGTGCCAGCTCACCAGGGACAGGGAGTCAAGAGACCCAGTACTTC.

This chain links TRBV10-3 with TRBJ1-4; D might be TRBD1 (5 bases). Deletions cut 7 bases from V and 6 bases from J, with 21 bases between. The length of the CDR3 is 16 residues. The germline gives CDR1 ENHRY, CDR2 SYGVKD. CDR3 nucleotides: TGTGCCATCATATTGTCAGGGCCGGAAGTTTATGAAAAACTGTTTTTT. Translated, it gives CAIILSGPEVYEKLFF.

This chain uses TRBV5-1 with TRBJ2-3; TRBD2 is a possible D gene (6 bases). This CDR3 comprises 15 residues. V was trimmed by 3 bases and J by 0 bases, leaving 11 bases between them. CDR1 and CDR2 (germline): SGHRS, YFSETQ. CDR3 protein: CASSWRLGSTDTQYF. The CDR3 DNA reads as TGCGCCAGCAGCTGGAGACTAGGGAGCACAGATACGCAGTATTTT.

The chain employs TRBV5-1 and TRBJ2-7, with TRBD1 as a possible D gene (5 bases). V gave up 2 bases and J gave up 0 bases, with 6 bases separating them. CDR3 size: 13 residues. Germline V gives CDR1 SGHRS, CDR2 YFSETQ. The CDR3 here is CASSFQGSYEQYF. The CDR3 DNA reads TGCGCCAGCAGCTTTCAGGGCTCCTACGAGCAGTACTTC.

The chain uses TRBV5-1 and TRBJ2-2; D gene ambiguous. Germline V gives CDR1 SGHRS, CDR2 YFSETQ. This CDR3 is 13 amino acids long. Trimming shortened V by 0 bases and J by 3 bases, and 3 bases separated the two germline ends. CDR3 sequence (DNA): TGCGCCAGCAGCTTGGTATACACCGGGGAGCTGTTTTTT. As protein: CASSLVYTGELFF.

A word on this clone: One junction end disagrees with the germline gene, perhaps due to a read error. This rearrangement joins TRBV7-9 to TRBJ2-7, with D perhaps matching TRBD2 (5 bases). CDR3 length equals 12 residues. Germline V gene lookup returns CDR1 SEHNR and CDR2 FQNEAQ (reference sequence). The CDR3 DNA follows: TGTTCCAGCAGCTGGGAGACATACGAGCAGTACTTC. Translation: CSSSWETYEQYF. Supplemented by reference TRBV7-9 and TRBJ2-7, the full variable domain reads DTGVSQNPRHKITKRGQNVTFRCDPISEHNRLYWYRQTLGQGPEFLTYFQNEAQLEKSRLLSDRFSAERPKGSFSTLEIQRTEQGDSAMYLCSSSWETYEQYFGPGTRLTVT.

This chain's CDR3 is CASSPQIGGVSGGYTF. The CDR3 DNA reads TGTGCCAGCAGCCCCCAAATAGGGGGGGTCAGTGGTGGCTACACCTTC. This sequence joins TRBV27 and TRBJ1-2; a possible D gene is TRBD1 (6 bases). CDR3 length equals 16 residues. V gave up 6 bases and J gave up 7 bases, with 24 bases separating them. Germline values: CDR1 MNHEY, CDR2 SMNVEV (reference sequence).

The chain links TRBV2 to TRBJ2-3, with TRBD2 matching over 8 bases. From germline, CDR1 is SNHLY and CDR2 FYNNEI. Germline trimming cut 3 bases from V and 5 bases from J; bases unmatched to any gene: 13. The CDR3 extends over 17 amino acids. CDR3 nucleotides: TGTGCCAGCAGTGAGACCGCGGGGCGCGGGGGGTTAGATACGCAGTATTTT. Amino acids: CASSETAGRGGLDTQYF. Combining the CDR3 with reference TRBV2 and TRBJ2-3 gives the whole variable domain EPEVTQTPSHQVTQMGQEVILRCVPISNHLYFYWYRQILGQKVEFLVSFYNNEISEKSEIFDDQFSVERPDGSNFTLKIRSTKLEDSAMYFCASSETAGRGGLDTQYFGPGTRLTVL.

The chain joins TRBV19 to TRBJ2-1; D might be TRBD1 (6 bases). The germline gives CDR1 LNHDA, CDR2 SQIVND (reference sequence). The V gene lost 3 bases and the J gene lost 8 bases, with 17 bases spanning the gap. The CDR3 is 15 amino acids. CDR3 in amino acids: CASSITRGFADEQFF. The CDR3 nucleotides are TGTGCCAGTAGTATTACAAGGGGGTTTGCGGATGAGCAGTTCTTC.

This clone has just one count. The chain joins TRBV15 to TRBJ2-7; 10 bases agree with TRBD1. The CDR3 loop spans 16 amino acids. Trimming removed 5 bases from V and 1 base from J; junction bases left unmatched: 8. Germline values: CDR1 LNHNV, CDR2 YYDKDF (reference sequence). The CDR3 protein is CATSARGQGPSYEQYF. The CDR3, as DNA: TGTGCCACCAGCGCTCGGGGACAGGGGCCTTCCTACGAGCAGTACTTC.

The chain recombines TRBV4-1 with TRBJ2-7, with 7 bases identical to TRBD1. The CDR3 totals 15 residues. V shed 5 bases and J 0 bases; nucleotides not matched to a gene: 7. Germline V gene lookup returns CDR1 MGHRA and CDR2 YSYEKL. CDR3 in amino acids: CASSRTGQNSYEQYF. CDR3 in DNA: TGCGCCAGCAGCAGAACGGGACAGAACTCCTACGAGCAGTACTTC.

This sequence joins TRBV5-6 and TRBJ1-2; 7 nucleotides agree with TRBD1. With 4 bases clipped from V and 8 bases from J, the junction kept 5 bases outside the gene matches. In germline, CDR1 is SGHDT, CDR2 YYEEEE. The CDR3 sequence is 12 residues long. For the CDR3, the DNA is TGTGCCAGCAGCCTGAACAGGGGAGGCTACACCTTC. It specifies CASSLNRGGYTF.

This chain links TRBV2 with TRBJ2-3; 9 nucleotides line up with TRBD2. The ends lost 8 bases at V and 6 bases at J; junction bases unmatched: 3. The CDR3 is 12 amino acids. Germline V gene lookup returns CDR1 SNHLY and CDR2 FYNNEI. The CDR3 DNA follows: TGTGCCAGCGGGGGACTAGCCGATACGCAGTATTTT. Protein: CASGGLADTQYF.

J is TRBJ1-1 and V is TRBV30; D not resolved. The V end lost 0 bases, the J end lost 3 bases, and 8 bases lay between the germline ends. CDR3 length: 13 residues. Germline CDR1 and CDR2: GTSNPN and SVGIG (reference sequence). The CDR3 loop is CAWSVGGYTEAFF. Here the CDR3 DNA reads TGTGCCTGGAGTGTAGGCGGGTACACTGAAGCTTTCTTT. Based on the CDR3 plus reference TRBV30 and TRBJ1-1, the full variable domain is SQTIHQWPATLVQPVGSPLSLECTVEGTSNPNLYWYRQAAGRGLQLLFYSVGIGQISSEVPQNLSASRPQDRQFILSSKKLLLSDSGFYLCAWSVGGYTEAFFGQGTRLTVV.

Turning to this clone: Other DNA sequences in this sample translate to the same CDR3. This chain links TRBV29-1 with TRBJ1-2, with 10 bases fitting TRBD1. CDR1 is SQVTM, CDR2 ANQGSEA, per germline. V was clipped by 3 bases and J by 6 bases; unmatched bases: 1. This CDR3 region has 12 residues. The CDR3 loop reads CSVEDRGDGYTF. The DNA for the CDR3 is TGCAGCGTTGAGGACAGGGGGGATGGCTACACCTTC. The complete variable domain, with remaining parts taken from reference TRBV29-1 and TRBJ1-2, reads SAVISQKPSRDICQRGTSLTIQCQVDSQVTMMFWYRQQPGQSLTLIATANQGSEATYESGFVIDKFPISRPNLTFSTLTVSNMSPEDSSIYLCSVEDRGDGYTFGSGTRLTVV.

The V call is TRBV18, the J call TRBJ2-7, with TRBD1 identical over 7 bases. This CDR3 region has 15 residues. After removal of 4 bases from V and 1 base from J, the junction contained 7 bases not matched to a gene. CDR1 is KGHSH and CDR2 is LQKENI in the germline V gene. The CDR3 nucleotides are TGTGCCAGCTCACGGACAGGTGCCGTATCCTACGAGCAGTACTTC. This gives the protein CASSRTGAVSYEQYF.

V and J are TRBV5-1 and TRBJ1-6; 9 bases map to TRBD1. CDR3 length: 17 amino acids. Looked up from germline, CDR1 is SGHRS and CDR2 is YFSETQ. Trimming at V came to 0 bases and at J to 9 bases, leaving 10 bases not matched to a gene. In DNA, the CDR3 is TGCGCCAGCAGCTTGGCCGGGACAGGGCATTCGAGTTCACCCCTCCACTTT. Translated: CASSLAGTGHSSSPLHF.

The V and J genes are TRBV11-3 and TRBJ2-3, with TRBD1 as a possible D gene (6 bases). Germline V lookup: CDR1 SGHNT, CDR2 YENEEA. The CDR3 spans 12 residues. The V end lost 5 bases, the J end lost 4 bases, and 7 bases lay between the germline ends. The CDR3 sequence is CASSAGADTQYF. The CDR3 DNA follows: TGTGCCAGCAGCGCAGGGGCAGATACGCAGTATTTT.

This rearrangement joins TRBV5-8 to TRBJ2-3; 7 bases fit TRBD1. CDR1 SGHTS and CDR2 YDEGEE come from the germline V gene. This CDR3 comprises 16 residues. The V gene end was trimmed by 3 bases and the J gene end by 0 bases; junction bases not matched to a gene: 7. The CDR3 reads CASSSFGTVSTDTQYF. The CDR3 DNA follows: TGTGCCAGCAGCTCGTTCGGGACAGTTAGCACAGATACGCAGTATTTT. Together with reference TRBV5-8 and TRBJ2-3, the CDR3 gives the full variable domain: EAGVTQSPTHLIKTRGQQATLRCSPISGHTSVYWYQQALGLGLQFLLWYDEGEERNRGNFPPRFSGRQFPNYSSELNVNALELEDSALYLCASSSFGTVSTDTQYFGPGTRLTVL.

The chain is built from TRBV19 and TRBJ2-7; maybe TRBD1 (5 bases). Trimming removed 3 bases from V and 0 bases from J, with 12 bases in between. Germline CDR1 is LNHDA and CDR2 is SQIVND (reference sequence). The CDR3 is 15 residues long. The CDR3 protein is CASSIDRSLSYEQYF. Here the CDR3 DNA reads TGTGCCAGTAGTATCGACAGATCCCTCTCCTACGAGCAGTACTTC.

This chain connects TRBV2 to TRBJ2-2, with D perhaps matching TRBD2 (6 bases). The germline gives CDR1 SNHLY, CDR2 FYNNEI. The CDR3 loop spans 15 amino acids. The V gene lost 10 bases and the J gene lost 4 bases, with 19 bases spanning the gap. CDR3 residues: CATKGLRGGTGELFF. The DNA for the CDR3 is TGTGCCACTAAGGGACTCCGGGGCGGCACCGGGGAGCTGTTTTTT. Full variable domain (rest looked up from reference TRBV2 and TRBJ2-2): EPEVTQTPSHQVTQMGQEVILRCVPISNHLYFYWYRQILGQKVEFLVSFYNNEISEKSEIFDDQFSVERPDGSNFTLKIRSTKLEDSAMYFCATKGLRGGTGELFFGEGSRLTVL.

J is TRBJ1-2 and V is TRBV7-9; TRBD1 matches 7 bases. Germline V gene data show CDR1 as SEHNR and CDR2 as FQNEAQ (reference sequence). CDR3 length: 14 residues. The J segment lost 8 bases and the V segment lost 7 bases, leaving 13 bases of the junction unmatched. CDR3 nucleotides: TGTGCCAGCATCCAGGGGGGACGTCCGGAGGGCTACACCTTC. Its protein product is CASIQGGRPEGYTF.

V gene TRBV15 combines with J gene TRBJ1-5; D remains ambiguous. V gave up 6 bases and J gave up 3 bases, with 9 bases separating them. The CDR3 runs to 13 residues. Per the germline V gene, CDR1 is LNHNV and CDR2 is YYDKDF (reference sequence). CDR3 nucleotides: TGTGCCACCAGTGCAGATCCCAATCAGCCCCAGCATTTT. Residues: CATSADPNQPQHF.

The genes are TRBV6-5 and TRBJ2-7; D not certain. Germline V CDR1 and CDR2: MNHEY, SVGAGI. V was clipped by 0 bases and J by 6 bases, with 12 bases between them. The CDR3 totals 14 residues. The CDR3 DNA is TGTGCCAGCAGTTACTCGAATTCCAGGTCCGAGCAGTACTTC. This encodes CASSYSNSRSEQYF.